This is a list of T cell receptor beta chains from one sample in a study of cytomegalovirus exposure and HLA in healthy donors. The data were produced by immunoSEQ multiplex PCR, yet TCRdb's version contains in-frame clones alone and is incomplete. The data hold about 110,000 clones, with 74% observed a single time. Material: PBMCs. The receptors shown here come from a man aged 45-65 years in good health and CMV-seropositive. Each CDR3 is given with its conserved first and last residue. D genes are given only for firm matches. A clone size is listed for some rows: how often the clone was seen (once, few, many), or a class if it is expanded.

v_gene,d_gene,j_gene,abundance,CDR3nt,CDR3aa
TRBV10-3,-,TRBJ2-7,few,TGTGCCATCAGTGAGTCTTTCCCGGCGGATAACTCCTACGAGCAGTACTTC,CAISESFPADNSYEQYF
TRBV19,TRBD1,TRBJ2-3,-,TGTGCCAGTAGTGCCCCCCCGGGGACAGGGGCAGATACGCAGTATTTT,CASSAPPGTGADTQYF
TRBV5-1,TRBD1,TRBJ2-3,-,TGCGCCAGCAGCCTAGGACAGGGGGCTCGAACGCAGTATTTT,CASSLGQGARTQYF
TRBV5-1,TRBD2,TRBJ2-5,-,TGCGCCAGCAGAGGACTAGCGGCCCAAGAGACCCAGTACTTC,CASRGLAAQETQYF
TRBV11-2,TRBD1,TRBJ1-1,-,TGTGCCAGCAGCACCGACAGGGGAGGCACTGAAGCTTTCTTT,CASSTDRGGTEAFF
TRBV4-1,TRBD1,TRBJ1-4,-,TGCGCCAGCAGCCATCCGGGACAGGGGGTGAACAACGGGGAAAAACTGTTTTTT,CASSHPGQGVNNGEKLFF
TRBV21-1,-,TRBJ1-1,-,TGTGCCAGCACTACGAAGGGGGGGGGACAGGGGGTCTGGAACACTGAAGCTTTCTTT,CASTTKGGGQGVWNTEAFF
TRBV11-2,-,TRBJ1-2,-,TGTGCCAGCAGCTTAGTTCTCGCGGGGATGGGAGGCTACACCTTC,CASSLVLAGMGGYTF
TRBV9,TRBD2,TRBJ2-5,few,TGTGCCAGCAGCCCCCCGGGGGCGGGGGGGCGAGAGACCCAGTACTTC,CASSPPGAGGRETQYF
TRBV27,-,TRBJ1-1,-,TGTGCCAGCAGTTTAATCAGGGGACAAAGTGAAGCTTTCTTT,CASSLIRGQSEAFF
TRBV4-1,-,TRBJ1-2,-,TGCGCCAGCAGCCAAGATCTCATGGCTTTCACCTTC,CASSQDLMAFTF
TRBV5-1,-,TRBJ2-7,few,TGCGCCAGCAGCTTGAGACAGCTTCCCTACGAGCAGTACTTC,CASSLRQLPYEQYF
TRBV25-1,-,TRBJ1-2,-,TGTGCCAGCAGTTCCCGGACAGCTCTACTCTATGGCTACACCTTC,CASSSRTALLYGYTF
TRBV9,-,TRBJ2-3,-,TGTGCCAGCAGCAGGAGACTAATCCGGGCAGATACGCAGTATTTT,CASSRRLIRADTQYF
TRBV7-9,-,TRBJ2-7,few,TGTGCCAGCAGCCCGAGACAGGTCCAATCCTACGAGCAGTACTTC,CASSPRQVQSYEQYF
TRBV6-1,-,TRBJ2-5,-,TGTGCCAGCAGTGAAGGGGCGTTGAGGACCCAGTACTTC,CASSEGALRTQYF
TRBV15,-,TRBJ2-5,-,TGTGCCACCAGCAGAGATGGCGCAGGGGATTACCAAGAGACCCAGTACTTC,CATSRDGAGDYQETQYF
TRBV9,-,TRBJ2-1,once,TGTGCCAGCAGCCCCTCTGGGAGGAGGGATGAGCAGTTCTTC,CASSPSGRRDEQFF
TRBV4-1,-,TRBJ2-1,-,TGCGCCAGCAGCCAAGGGAGGGCCAACGGCAATGAGCAGTTCTTC,CASSQGRANGNEQFF
TRBV18,-,TRBJ1-3,once,TGTGCCAGCTCACCGAGGATAAAGGGGCCGTCCCACTCTGGAAACACCATATATTTT,CASSPRIKGPSHSGNTIYF
TRBV5-5,TRBD1,TRBJ2-3,-,TGTGCCAGCAGCTTGGCCTTGGACAGGGCCCGGGCAGATACGCAGTATTTT,CASSLALDRARADTQYF
TRBV9,TRBD2,TRBJ2-1,-,TGTGCCAGCAGCGGGGGAGGGAATGAGCAGTTCTTC,CASSGGGNEQFF
TRBV11-2,-,TRBJ2-6,few,TGTGCCAGCAGCCCCTACTCTGGGGCCAACGTCCTGACTTTC,CASSPYSGANVLTF
TRBV6-1,TRBD1,TRBJ1-3,-,TGTGCCAGCAGTGAGCAGGGGGCTACCTCTGGAAACACCATATATTTT,CASSEQGATSGNTIYF
TRBV5-1,TRBD1,TRBJ2-2,few,TGCGCCAGCAGCTTGGGACAGGGAGAGGGCACCGGGGAGCTGTTTTTT,CASSLGQGEGTGELFF
TRBV11-2,TRBD2,TRBJ2-7,-,TGTGCCAGCAAGTCGACTAGCATCTCCTACGAGCAGTACTTC,CASKSTSISYEQYF
TRBV9,-,TRBJ1-1,few,TGTGCCAGCAGCGCGGGACTTTTGAACACTGAAGCTTTCTTT,CASSAGLLNTEAFF
TRBV7-8,TRBD1,TRBJ2-3,few,TGTGCCAGCAGCTTAGTCGGGACAGGGTACACAGATACGCAGTATTTT,CASSLVGTGYTDTQYF